This T cell receptor beta chain was identified during a study of blood T cell repertoires in COVID-19. The overall study: COVID-19 samples from acute and convalescent phases originated in the United States, Italy and Spain. T cells, B-cell-depleted T cells, or PBMCs provided the cDNA or gDNA that served as material.

Per the original methods: The authors estimated nucleated cell counts from reference gene primer amplification. The protocol was immunoSEQ multiplex PCR, while the TCRdb copy is restricted to in-frame clones and leaves out a portion. V, J and clone size are taken as reported in that table, and D and trimming were inferred from the DNA itself. The data contain 13,000 to 15,000 clones, around 87% of them singletons. A single count supports this clone. Trimming pared 4 bases from V and 5 bases from J, leaving 17 bases between. Germline V gene sequence: CDR1 LGHNA, CDR2 YNFKEQ. CDR3 length: 16 residues. This clonotype was obtained from a human donor in a cohort sampled during active COVID-19. The chain uses TRBV4-2 and TRBJ1-4; no reliable D call. Sequencing input: peripheral blood. DNA for the CDR3: TGTGCCAGCAGCCGAGGCCGGAGCCAGCAAAATGAAAAACTGTTTTTT. Amino acid sequence: CASSRGRSQQNEKLFF.